Listed here are 5 T cell receptor beta chains from one sample, sequenced in a study of blood T cell repertoires in COVID-19. Assay used: immunoSEQ multiplex PCR; TCRdb lists only in-frame clones, some missing. The sample includes approximately 300,000 clones, 80% to 90% of them seen just once. Sequencing was carried out using peripheral blood. All receptors come from a man between 18 and 35 years old who had recovered from COVID-19.

This chain uses TRBV18 with TRBJ2-3; TRBD2 matches 14 bases. CDR1 is KGHSH and CDR2 is LQKENI in the germline V gene. This CDR3 is 16 amino acids long. Unmatched junction bases numbered 5, after V lost 4 bases and J lost 5 bases. CDR3 amino acids: CASSRGTSGGRDTQYF. CDR3 nucleotide sequence: TGTGCCAGCTCACGAGGGACTAGCGGGGGCAGAGATACGCAGTATTTT.

This clone was found a few times. The chain uses TRBV14 and TRBJ1-1; tentatively, D is TRBD1 (5 bases). Trimming left V 1 base short and J 5 bases short, with 23 bases between. This CDR3 is 18 amino acids long. Looked up from germline, CDR1 is SGHDN and CDR2 is FVKESK. The CDR3 sequence: CASSQGPGPRAGTTEAFF. The CDR3 DNA is TGTGCCAGCAGCCAAGGGCCGGGACCCAGGGCCGGGACTACTGAAGCTTTCTTT.

The chain uses TRBV7-3 and TRBJ1-2, with 9 bases lining up with TRBD1. Trimming at V came to 5 bases and at J to 4 bases, leaving 11 bases not matched to a gene. Germline lookup yields CDR1 SGHTA and CDR2 FQGTGA. The CDR3 is made up of 16 amino acids. CDR3 DNA sequence: TGTGCCAGCAGCGCTACAGGGGGCGGTCTGGGCTATGGCTACACCTTC. This codes for CASSATGGGLGYGYTF.

J is TRBJ1-2 and V is TRBV2; D is unresolved. CDR3 length equals 14 residues. Trimming shortened V by 2 bases and J by 8 bases, and 15 bases separated the two germline ends. Germline values: CDR1 SNHLY, CDR2 FYNNEI. The CDR3 DNA follows: TGTGCCAGCAGTGAAACGGGCGCAGCGGGCGGCTACACCTTC. The encoded protein is CASSETGAAGGYTF.

The chain couples TRBV5-6 to TRBJ1-1, with D possibly TRBD1 on 6 matching bases. Trimming shortened V by 5 bases and J by 3 bases, and 17 bases separated the two germline ends. CDR1 and CDR2 (germline): SGHDT, YYEEEE. The CDR3 has 15 amino acids. DNA of the CDR3: TGTGCCAGCAGAGCCGGGGACACCAGCTACACTGAAGCTTTCTTT. This translates into CASRAGDTSYTEAFF.